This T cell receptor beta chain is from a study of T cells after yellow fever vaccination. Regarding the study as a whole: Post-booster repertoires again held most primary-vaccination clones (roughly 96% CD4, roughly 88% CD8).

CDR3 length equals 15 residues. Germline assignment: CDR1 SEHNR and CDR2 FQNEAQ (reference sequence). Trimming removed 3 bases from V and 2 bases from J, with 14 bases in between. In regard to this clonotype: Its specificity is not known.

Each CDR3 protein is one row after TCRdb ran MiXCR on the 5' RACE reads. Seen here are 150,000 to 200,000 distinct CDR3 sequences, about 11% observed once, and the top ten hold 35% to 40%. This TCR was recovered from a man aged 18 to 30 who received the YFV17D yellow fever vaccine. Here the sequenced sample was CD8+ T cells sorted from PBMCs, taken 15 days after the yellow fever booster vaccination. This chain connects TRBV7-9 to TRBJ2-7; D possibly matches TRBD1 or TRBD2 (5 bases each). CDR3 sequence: CASSLGERSPYEQYV. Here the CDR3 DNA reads TGTGCCAGCAGCTTGGGGGAAAGGAGCCCCTACGAGCAGTACGTC.